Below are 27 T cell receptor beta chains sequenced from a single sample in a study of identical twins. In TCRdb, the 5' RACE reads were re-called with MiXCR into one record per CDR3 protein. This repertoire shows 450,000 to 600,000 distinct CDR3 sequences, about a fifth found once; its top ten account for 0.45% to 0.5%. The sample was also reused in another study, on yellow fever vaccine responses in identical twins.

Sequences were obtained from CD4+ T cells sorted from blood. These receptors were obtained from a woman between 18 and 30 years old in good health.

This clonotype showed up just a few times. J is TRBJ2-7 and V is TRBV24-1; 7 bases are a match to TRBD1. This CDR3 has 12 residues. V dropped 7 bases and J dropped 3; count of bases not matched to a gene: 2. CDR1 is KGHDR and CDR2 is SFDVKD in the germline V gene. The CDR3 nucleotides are TGTGCCACCAGCAGGACAGGCTACGAGCAGTACTTC. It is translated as CATSRTGYEQYF.

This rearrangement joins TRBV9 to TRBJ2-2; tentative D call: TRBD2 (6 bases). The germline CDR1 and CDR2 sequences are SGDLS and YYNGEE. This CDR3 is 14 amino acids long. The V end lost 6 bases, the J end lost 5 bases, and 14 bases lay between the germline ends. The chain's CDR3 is CASKALASTGELFF. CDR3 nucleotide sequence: TGTGCCAGCAAGGCGCTAGCGTCGACCGGGGAGCTGTTTTTT.

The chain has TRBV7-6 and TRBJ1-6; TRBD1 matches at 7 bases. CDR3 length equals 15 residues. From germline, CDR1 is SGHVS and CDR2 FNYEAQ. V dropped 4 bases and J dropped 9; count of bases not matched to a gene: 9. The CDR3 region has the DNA TGTGCCAGCAGCTCGACAGGGTTAAAGGGTTCACCCCTCCACTTT. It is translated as CASSSTGLKGSPLHF.

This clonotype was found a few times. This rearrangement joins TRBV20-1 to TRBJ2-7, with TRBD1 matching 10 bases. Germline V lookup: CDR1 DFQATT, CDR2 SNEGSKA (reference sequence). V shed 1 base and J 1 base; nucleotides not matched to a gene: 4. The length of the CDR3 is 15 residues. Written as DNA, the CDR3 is TGCAGTGCTAGAGCCCCGGGACAGGGGTCCTACGAGCAGTACTTC. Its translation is CSARAPGQGSYEQYF.

CDR3 in amino acids: CATSDSKTGGLYQETQYF. The CDR3 DNA reads as TGTGCCACCAGTGATTCGAAAACAGGGGGCCTCTACCAAGAGACCCAGTACTTC. This sequence joins TRBV24-1 and TRBJ2-5; 9 bases fit TRBD1. Germline CDR1 is KGHDR and CDR2 is SFDVKD. V shed 2 bases and J 0 bases; nucleotides not matched to a gene: 9. CDR3 length: 18 amino acids.

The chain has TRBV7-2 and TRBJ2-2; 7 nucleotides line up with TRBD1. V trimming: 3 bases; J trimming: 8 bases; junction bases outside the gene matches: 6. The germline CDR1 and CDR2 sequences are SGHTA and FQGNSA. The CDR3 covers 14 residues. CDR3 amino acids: CASSFTPQGGELFF. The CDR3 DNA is TGTGCCAGCAGCTTCACTCCACAGGGGGGGGAGCTGTTTTTT.

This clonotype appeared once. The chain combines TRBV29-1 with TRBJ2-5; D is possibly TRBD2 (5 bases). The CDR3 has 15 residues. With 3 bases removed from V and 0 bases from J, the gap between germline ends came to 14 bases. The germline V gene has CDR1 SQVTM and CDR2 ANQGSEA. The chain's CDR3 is CSVEVVGGYQETQYF. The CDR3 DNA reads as TGCAGCGTTGAGGTGGTGGGCGGGTACCAAGAGACCCAGTACTTC. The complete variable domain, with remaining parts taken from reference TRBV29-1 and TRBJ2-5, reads SAVISQKPSRDICQRGTSLTIQCQVDSQVTMMFWYRQQPGQSLTLIATANQGSEATYESGFVIDKFPISRPNLTFSTLTVSNMSPEDSSIYLCSVEVVGGYQETQYFGPGTRLLVL.

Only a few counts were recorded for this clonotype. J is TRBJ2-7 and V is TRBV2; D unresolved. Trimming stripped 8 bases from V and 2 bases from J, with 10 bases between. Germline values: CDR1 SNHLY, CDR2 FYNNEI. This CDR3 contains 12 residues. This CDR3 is CASQTDTYEQYF. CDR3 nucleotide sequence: TGTGCCAGCCAGACTGATACCTACGAGCAGTACTTC. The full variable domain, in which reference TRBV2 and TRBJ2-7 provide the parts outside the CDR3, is EPEVTQTPSHQVTQMGQEVILRCVPISNHLYFYWYRQILGQKVEFLVSFYNNEISEKSEIFDDQFSVERPDGSNFTLKIRSTKLEDSAMYFCASQTDTYEQYFGPGTRLTVT.

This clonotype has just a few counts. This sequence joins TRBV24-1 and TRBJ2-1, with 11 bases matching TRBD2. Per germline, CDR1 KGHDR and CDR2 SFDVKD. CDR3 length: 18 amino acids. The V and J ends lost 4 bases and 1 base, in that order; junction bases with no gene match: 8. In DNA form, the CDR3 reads TGTGCCACCAGTGACTCCCGACTAGCGGGGAAGTCCTACAATGAGCAGTTCTTC. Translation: CATSDSRLAGKSYNEQFF.

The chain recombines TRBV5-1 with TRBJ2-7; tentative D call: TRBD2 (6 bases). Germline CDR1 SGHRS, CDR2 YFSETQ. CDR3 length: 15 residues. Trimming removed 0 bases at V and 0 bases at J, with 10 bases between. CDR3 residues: CASSLVPGASYEQYF. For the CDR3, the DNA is TGCGCCAGCAGCTTGGTCCCGGGAGCCTCCTACGAGCAGTACTTC.

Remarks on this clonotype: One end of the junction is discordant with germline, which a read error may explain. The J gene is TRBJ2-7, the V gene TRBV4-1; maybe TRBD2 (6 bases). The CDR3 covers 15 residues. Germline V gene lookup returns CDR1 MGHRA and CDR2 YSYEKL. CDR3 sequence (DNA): TGTGCCAGCAGCGGAGGGGTCGGCGGGATGGGGGAGCAGTACTTC. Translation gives CASSGGVGGMGEQYF.

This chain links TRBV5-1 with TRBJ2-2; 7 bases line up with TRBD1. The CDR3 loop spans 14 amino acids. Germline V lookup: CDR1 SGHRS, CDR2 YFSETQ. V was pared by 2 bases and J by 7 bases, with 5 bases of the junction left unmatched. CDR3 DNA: TGCGCCAGCAGCTTCACAGGGGACCACGGGGAGCTGTTTTTT. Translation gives CASSFTGDHGELFF.

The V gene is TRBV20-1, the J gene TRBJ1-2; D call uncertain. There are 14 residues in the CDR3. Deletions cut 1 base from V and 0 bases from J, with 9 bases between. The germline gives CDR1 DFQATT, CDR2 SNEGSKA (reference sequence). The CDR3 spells CSARAPLTNYGYTF. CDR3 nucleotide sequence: TGCAGTGCTAGAGCGCCCCTGACTAACTATGGCTACACCTTC.

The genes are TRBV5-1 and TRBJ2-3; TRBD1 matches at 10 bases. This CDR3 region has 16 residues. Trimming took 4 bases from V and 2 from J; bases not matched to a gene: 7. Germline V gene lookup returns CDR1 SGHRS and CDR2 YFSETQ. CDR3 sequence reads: CASSTRTGGATDTQYF. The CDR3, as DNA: TGCGCCAGCAGCACCCGGACAGGGGGAGCCACAGATACGCAGTATTTT.

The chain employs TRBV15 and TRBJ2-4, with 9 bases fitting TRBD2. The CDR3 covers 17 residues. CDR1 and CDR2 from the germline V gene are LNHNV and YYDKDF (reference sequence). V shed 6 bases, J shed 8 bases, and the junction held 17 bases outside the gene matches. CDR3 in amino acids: CATSNPQGRGGRDIQYF. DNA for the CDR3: TGTGCCACCAGTAACCCCCAGGGGCGGGGGGGCAGGGACATTCAGTACTTC.

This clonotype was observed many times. CDR3 DNA: TGTGCCAGCAGCTACCCGGGGGGAACCAATGAGCAGTTCTTC. It encodes CASSYPGGTNEQFF. The chain links TRBV7-9 to TRBJ2-1; 7 nucleotides align to TRBD2. Trimming took 4 bases from V and 6 from J; bases not matched to a gene: 6. In germline, CDR1 is SEHNR, CDR2 FQNEAQ (reference sequence). This CDR3 has 14 residues.

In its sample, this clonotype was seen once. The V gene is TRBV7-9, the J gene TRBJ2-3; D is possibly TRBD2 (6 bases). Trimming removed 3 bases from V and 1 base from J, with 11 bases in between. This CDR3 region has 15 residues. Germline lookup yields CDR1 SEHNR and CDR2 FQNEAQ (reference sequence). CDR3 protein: CASSFRRVGTDTQYF. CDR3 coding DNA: TGTGCCAGCAGCTTCAGGAGGGTCGGCACAGATACGCAGTATTTT.

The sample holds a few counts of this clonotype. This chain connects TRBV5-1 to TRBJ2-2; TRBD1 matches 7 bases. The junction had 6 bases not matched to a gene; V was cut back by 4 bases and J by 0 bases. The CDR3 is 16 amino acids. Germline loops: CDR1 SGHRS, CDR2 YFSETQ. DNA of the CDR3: TGCGCCAGCAGCCCTGGCGACAGGGCGAACACCGGGGAGCTGTTTTTT. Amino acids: CASSPGDRANTGELFF.

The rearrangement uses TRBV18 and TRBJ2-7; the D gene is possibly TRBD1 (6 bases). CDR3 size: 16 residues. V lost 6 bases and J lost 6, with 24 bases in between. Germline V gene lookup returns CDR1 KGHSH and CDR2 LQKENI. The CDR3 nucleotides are TGTGCCAGCTCGACCCTGATACAGGGTAGTCCTAGCGAGCAGTACGTC. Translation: CASSTLIQGSPSEQYV.

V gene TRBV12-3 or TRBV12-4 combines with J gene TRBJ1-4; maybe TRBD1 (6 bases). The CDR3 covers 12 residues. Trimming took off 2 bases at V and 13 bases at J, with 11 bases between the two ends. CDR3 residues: CASSLQRRGLFF. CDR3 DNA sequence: TGTGCCAGCAGTTTACAGCGCAGGGGACTGTTTTTT.

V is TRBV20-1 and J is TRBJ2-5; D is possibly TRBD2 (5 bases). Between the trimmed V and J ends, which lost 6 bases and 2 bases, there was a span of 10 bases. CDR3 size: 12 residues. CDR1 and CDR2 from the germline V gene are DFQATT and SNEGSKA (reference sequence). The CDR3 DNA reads TGCAGTGCCCGACTACCACAAGAGACCCAGTACTTC. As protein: CSARLPQETQYF.

The CDR3 loop is CASGDRDRLAYEQYF. CDR3 nucleotides: TGTGCTAGTGGTGACCGGGACAGGCTAGCCTACGAGCAGTACTTC. The V and J genes are TRBV12-5 and TRBJ2-7, with 8 bases lining up with TRBD1. The CDR3 runs to 15 residues. Germline trimming cut 5 bases from V and 2 bases from J; bases unmatched to any gene: 8. The germline V gene has CDR1 LGHNT and CDR2 FRNRAP.

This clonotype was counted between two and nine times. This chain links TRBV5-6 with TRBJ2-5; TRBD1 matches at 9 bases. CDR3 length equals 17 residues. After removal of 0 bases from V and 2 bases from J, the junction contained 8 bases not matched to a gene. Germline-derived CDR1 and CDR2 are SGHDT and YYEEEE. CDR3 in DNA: TGTGCCAGCAGCTTGGTGATAACAGGGGGCCATCAAGAGACCCAGTACTTC. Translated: CASSLVITGGHQETQYF.

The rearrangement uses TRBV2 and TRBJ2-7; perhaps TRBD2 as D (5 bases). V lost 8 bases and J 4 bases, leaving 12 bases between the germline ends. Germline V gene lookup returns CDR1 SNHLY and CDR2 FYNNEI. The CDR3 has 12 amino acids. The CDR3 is CASGPSSYEQYF. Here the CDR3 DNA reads TGTGCCAGCGGTCCTAGCTCTTACGAGCAGTACTTC.

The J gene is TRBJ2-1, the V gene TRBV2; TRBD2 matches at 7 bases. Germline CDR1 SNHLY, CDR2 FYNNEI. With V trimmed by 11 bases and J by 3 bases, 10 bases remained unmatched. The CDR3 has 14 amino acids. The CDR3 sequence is CAGSGLSLYNEQFF. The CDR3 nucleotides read TGTGCCGGTAGCGGGCTAAGTCTCTACAATGAGCAGTTCTTC.

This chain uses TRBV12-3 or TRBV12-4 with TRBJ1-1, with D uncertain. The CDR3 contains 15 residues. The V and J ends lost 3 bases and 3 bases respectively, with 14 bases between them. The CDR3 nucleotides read TGTGCCAGCAGTTTGTCTGGGTTGTCGTACACTGAAGCTTTCTTT. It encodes CASSLSGLSYTEAFF.

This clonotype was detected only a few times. The CDR3 DNA sequence: TGCAGTGCTTTGGGCCGTAAAGAGACCCAGTACTTC. The encoded protein is CSALGRKETQYF. This rearrangement joins TRBV20-1 to TRBJ2-5; unclear D gene. Germline CDR1 is DFQATT and CDR2 is SNEGSKA (reference sequence). The CDR3 consists of 12 residues. Trimming took 5 bases from V and 3 from J, leaving 10 bases between them.